This T cell receptor beta chain originates from a study of blood T cell repertoires in COVID-19. Assay: immunoSEQ multiplex PCR; the TCRdb copy retains only in-frame clones and omits some. The table lists approximately 530,000 clones, roughly 89% of them singletons, with roughly 7.3% in the top ten. V was trimmed by 7 bases and J by 2 bases, leaving 12 bases between them. This CDR3 contains 13 residues. The germline CDR1 and CDR2 sequences are MDHEN and SYDVKM. This chain connects TRBV28 to TRBJ2-7, with D possibly being TRBD1 (6 bases). The clonotype was recovered from a woman in her 50s with COVID-19, enrolled during active disease. Material for sequencing was peripheral blood. CDR3: CASTDRGTYEQYF. The CDR3 nucleotides are TGTGCCAGCACGGACAGAGGGACCTACGAGCAGTACTTC.